This T cell receptor beta chain was sequenced for a study of T cell responses to AZD1222 COVID-19 vaccine. Study results and caveats: Spike was spanned by vaccine-associated CD4 TCRs, which were dominant at 160-218 and 743-854. No repertoire was sampled before or during the peak T cell response, only after it.

V dropped 0 bases and J dropped 5 bases, with 10 bases sitting between them. CDR3 length: 14 residues. Per germline, CDR1 GTSNPN and CDR2 SVGIG (reference sequence). Clones were sequenced by immunoSEQ multiplex PCR, and TCRdb holds only the in-frame ones, with some missing. The sample lists roughly 120,000 clones; under 90% were seen once. A note on this clone: No antigen is known for it.

The sequencing used peripheral blood, collected on day 0 of AZD1222 vaccination. The origin of this receptor is an adult in good health. The chain is built from TRBV30 and TRBJ2-2; D call uncertain. In DNA form, the CDR3 reads TGTGCCTGGAGTGTATTAGGGTCTACCGGGGAGCTGTTTTTT. Amino acids: CAWSVLGSTGELFF.